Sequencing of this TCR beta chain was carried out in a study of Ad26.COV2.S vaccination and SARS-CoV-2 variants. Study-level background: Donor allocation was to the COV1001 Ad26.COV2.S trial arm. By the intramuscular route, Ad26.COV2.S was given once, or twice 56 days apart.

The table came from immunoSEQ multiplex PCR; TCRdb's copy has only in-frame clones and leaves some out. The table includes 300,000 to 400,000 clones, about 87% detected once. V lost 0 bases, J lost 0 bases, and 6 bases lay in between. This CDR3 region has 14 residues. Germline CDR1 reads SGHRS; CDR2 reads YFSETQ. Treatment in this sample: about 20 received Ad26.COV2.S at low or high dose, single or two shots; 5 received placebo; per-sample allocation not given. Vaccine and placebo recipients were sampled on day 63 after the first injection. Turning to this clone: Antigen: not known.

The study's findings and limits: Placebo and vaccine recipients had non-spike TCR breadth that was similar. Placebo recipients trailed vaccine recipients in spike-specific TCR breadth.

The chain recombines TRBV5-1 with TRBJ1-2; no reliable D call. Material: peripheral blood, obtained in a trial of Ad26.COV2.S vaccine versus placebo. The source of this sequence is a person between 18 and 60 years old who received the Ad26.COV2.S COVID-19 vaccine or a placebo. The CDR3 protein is CASSLGPANYGYTF. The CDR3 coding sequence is TGCGCCAGCAGCTTGGGCCCAGCTAACTATGGCTACACCTTC.